Each of the 23 T cell receptor beta chains below was sequenced from the same sample in a study of tumor and adjacent non-tumor tissue in lung cancer. No cell sorting was done before RNA was extracted from the tissue. This non-tumor lung sample came from over 3 cm beyond the tumor edge. TCRbeta libraries were built with three rounds of nested PCR, modified from ARM-PCR. TCRdb passed the multiplex PCR reads through MiXCR, listing each CDR3 protein once. Of 47,000 or so distinct CDR3 sequences listed, about two thirds are singletons. The specimen sequenced was distant non-tumor lung tissue. The receptors derive from a woman between 65 and 79 years old with non-small cell lung cancer.

Notes on this clonotype: A read error may account for a junction end that differs from germline. The chain uses TRBV10-3 and TRBJ2-1; TRBD2 agrees at 9 bases. The CDR3 extends over 17 amino acids. The germline V gene encodes CDR1 ENHRY and CDR2 SYGVKD. The CDR3 sequence: CAISVSRSSGDHNEHFF. CDR3 sequence (DNA): TGTGCCATCAGTGTGTCGAGGTCTAGCGGGGATCACAATGAGCATTTCTTC.

A note on this clonotype: A junction end diverges from the germline sequence, so it may reflect a read error. This chain connects TRBV11-2 to TRBJ2-1, with a tentative D call TRBD2 (5 bases). CDR3 size: 13 residues. CDR1 is SGHAT and CDR2 is FQNNGV in the germline V gene. The CDR3 coding sequence is TGTACCAGCAGCTTAGAGACGGGGTATGAGCAGTTCTTC. This encodes CTSSLETGYEQFF.

The chain carries TRBV11-2 and TRBJ2-1; 10 positions match TRBD2. The CDR3 runs 16 residues. CDR1 and CDR2 (germline): SGHAT, FQNNGV. The J segment lost 6 bases and the V segment lost 1 base, leaving 6 bases of the junction unmatched. The CDR3 loop is CASSLGPLAGRNEQFF. The CDR3 region has the DNA TGTGCCAGCAGCTTAGGGCCACTAGCGGGGCGCAATGAGCAGTTCTTC.

The rearrangement links TRBV6-5 to TRBJ1-4; D is possibly TRBD1 (5 bases). Germline V lookup: CDR1 MNHEY, CDR2 SVGAGI. The CDR3 has 15 amino acids. The CDR3 bases are TGTGTTAGCAGTTACTTTCCCGGGGGGGATGAAAAACTGTTTTTT. Protein: CVSSYFPGGDEKLFF.

About this clonotype itself: As the CDR3 is not closed by the conserved phenylalanine or tryptophan, this likely results from a read error. The chain joins TRBV6-5 to TRBJ1-1; 10 positions agree with TRBD1. Trimming at V came to 5 bases and at J to 3 bases, leaving 6 bases not matched to a gene. The CDR3 has 15 amino acids. Germline CDR1 is MNHEY and CDR2 is SVGAGI. CDR3 sequence reads: CASSLGQGSYTEAFS. Here the CDR3 DNA reads TGTGCCAGCAGTCTGGGACAGGGGAGCTACACTGAAGCTTTCTCT.

With respect to this clonotype: Likely a read error: the CDR3 ends without its conserved phenylalanine or tryptophan. The chain recombines TRBV14 with TRBJ2-7; 10 positions agree with TRBD2. The CDR3 runs 17 residues. Germline CDR1 is SGHDN and CDR2 is FVKESK. The DNA for the CDR3 is TGTACCAGCAGCCCGATGGGCCGGGTTAGCGGGAGGACCGAGCAGTACTTG. Translation: CTSSPMGRVSGRTEQYL.

As concerns this clonotype: At one boundary the junction diverges from the germline segment, which might be a read error. V usage is TRBV7-2 and J usage is TRBJ2-7, with 8 bases fitting TRBD1. This CDR3 is built from 15 residues. CDR1 is SGHTA and CDR2 is FQGNSA in the germline V gene. Here the CDR3 reads CANSRQTGDTYEQYF. CDR3 DNA sequence: TGTGCCAACAGCCGACAGACAGGGGATACCTACGAGCAGTACTTC.

Regarding this clonotype: One end of the junction varies from germline; a read error may be responsible. The V and J genes are TRBV29-1 and TRBJ2-1; D gene uncertain. Germline V lookup: CDR1 SQVTM, CDR2 ANQGSEA. The CDR3 is 14 amino acids. CDR3 region: CSIVDSMSYNEQFF. In nucleotides, the CDR3 is TGTAGCATTGTCGATAGCATGTCCTACAATGAGCAGTTCTTC.

This rearrangement joins TRBV20-1 to TRBJ2-3, with 11 bases lining up with TRBD2. V shed 6 bases, J shed 0 bases, and the junction held 8 bases outside the gene matches. The germline gives CDR1 DFQATT, CDR2 SNEGSKA (reference sequence). The CDR3 is made up of 16 amino acids. The CDR3 DNA reads TGCAGTGCATACGGGACTAGCGGAACTAGCACAGATACGCAGTATTTT. It encodes CSAYGTSGTSTDTQYF.

This clonotype has just a few counts. It may be a read error: a sequence one base away is much more abundant. The CDR3: CAGSLSPNTEAFF. CDR3 coding DNA: TGTGCCGGCAGTCTCTCACCAAACACTGAAGCTTTCTTT. The chain couples TRBV12-3 or TRBV12-4 to TRBJ1-1; D not certain. The CDR3 totals 13 residues.

This chain connects TRBV19 to TRBJ2-7, with D perhaps TRBD2 (6 bases). Germline lookup yields CDR1 LNHDA and CDR2 SQIVND (reference sequence). This CDR3 spans 13 amino acids. Trimming left V 3 bases short and J 6 bases short, with 12 bases between. CDR3 sequence: CASSIRRGGEQYF. CDR3 bases: TGTGCCAGTAGTATTCGGCGGGGAGGCGAGCAGTACTTC.

About this clonotype: This sequence may be a read error, since a much larger clone differs from it by one base. The J gene is TRBJ2-7, the V gene TRBV28; perhaps TRBD2 as D (6 bases). The V and J ends lost 6 bases and 2 bases respectively, with 17 bases between them. The CDR3 extends over 15 amino acids. In germline, CDR1 is MDHEN, CDR2 SYDVKM. The CDR3 nucleotides are TGTGCCAGCAGCCAGATTAGCGGATCGCCCTACGAGCAGTACTTC. Translated, it gives CASSQISGSPYEQYF.

Concerning this clonotype: At one end, the junction sequence differs from germline, possibly due to a read error. The V call is TRBV29-1, the J call TRBJ2-7; 8 bases match TRBD2. The V gene's germline CDR1 is SQVTM and CDR2 ANQGSEA. This CDR3 has 16 amino acids. CDR3 in amino acids: CSAKRLREDSSYEQCF. The CDR3 coding sequence is TGTAGCGCAAAGAGGTTGCGGGAGGACAGCTCCTACGAGCAGTGCTTC.

Note on this clonotype: At one boundary the junction diverges from the germline segment, which might be a read error. The chain is built from TRBV6-5 and TRBJ1-2, with 8 nucleotides matching TRBD1. The CDR3 is made up of 14 amino acids. The germline V gene encodes CDR1 MNHEY and CDR2 SVGAGI. The CDR3 reads CASSIQGGGYGYIF. Here the CDR3 DNA reads TGTGCCAGCAGTATACAGGGGGGAGGTTATGGCTACATCTTC.

Worth noting for this clonotype: Just one base apart from a much larger clone, this may be a read error. The chain is built from TRBV28 and TRBJ1-1, with D possibly being TRBD1 (6 bases). Trimming stripped 6 bases from V and 1 base from J, with 15 bases between. CDR1 is MDHEN and CDR2 is SYDVKM in the germline V gene. CDR3 length equals 15 residues. The chain's CDR3 is CASSLQGEGNTEAFF. The CDR3 nucleotides are TGTGCCAGCAGCCTACAGGGAGAGGGGAACACTGAAGCTTTCTTT.

Concerning this clonotype: This is likely a read error, given that the CDR3 carries no conserved phenylalanine or tryptophan at its end. The chain carries TRBV11-3 and TRBJ2-1; D uncertain. The CDR3 is made up of 14 amino acids. Per germline, CDR1 SGHNT and CDR2 YENEEA. For the CDR3, the DNA is TGTACCAGCAGCTTATCGATTACCCTTCCGGAGCAGTTCTCC. Residues: CTSSLSITLPEQFS.

A word on this clonotype: One end of the junction varies from germline; a read error may be responsible. The V and J genes are TRBV6-1 and TRBJ2-4; weak D call: TRBD1 (6 bases). The CDR3 length is 13 residues. Looked up from germline, CDR1 is MNHNS and CDR2 is SASEGT. This CDR3 reads CPSSVMDSDIQYF. For the CDR3, the DNA is TGTCCCAGCAGTGTGATGGACAGCGACATTCAGTACTTC.

Concerning this clonotype itself: Possible read error: a much larger clone is one base away. The rearrangement joins TRBV20-1 to TRBJ2-3, with a possible D match to TRBD2 (6 bases). Looked up from germline, CDR1 is DFQATT and CDR2 is SNEGSKA (reference sequence). The CDR3 is 15 amino acids. CDR3 protein: CSARMREVGTYTQYF. In DNA, the CDR3 is TGCAGTGCTAGAATGAGGGAGGTGGGCACATATACGCAGTATTTT.

This clonotype is judged medium-sized. The J gene is TRBJ2-7, the V gene TRBV28; possible D gene TRBD2, 6 bases. The germline V gene encodes CDR1 MDHEN and CDR2 SYDVKM. Between the trimmed V and J ends, which lost 5 bases and 2 bases, there was a span of 28 bases. The CDR3 covers 19 residues. The CDR3 sequence: CASSLPTGISGAGTYEQYF. The CDR3 region has the DNA TGTGCCAGCAGTCTTCCTACAGGCATTAGCGGAGCTGGGACCTACGAGCAGTACTTC.

The V gene is TRBV27, the J gene TRBJ1-2, with 8 nucleotides matching TRBD1. V trimming: 3 bases; J trimming: 8 bases; junction bases outside the gene matches: 5. CDR1 is MNHEY and CDR2 is SMNVEV in the germline V gene (reference sequence). CDR3 size: 13 residues. The CDR3, as DNA: TGTGCCAGCAGTTTCACAGGGGGTGGGGGCTACACCTTC. This sequence encodes CASSFTGGGGYTF.

This rearrangement joins TRBV4-1 to TRBJ2-3; 8 bases are shared with TRBD2. Germline V gene lookup returns CDR1 MGHRA and CDR2 YSYEKL. The length of the CDR3 is 16 residues. Written as DNA, the CDR3 is TGCGTCAGGAGCCAAGTACCCGGACTAGCCGGAGATACGCAGTATTTT. Translation gives CVRSQVPGLAGDTQYF.

This clonotype was observed many times. The rearrangement links TRBV6-5 to TRBJ1-3; maybe TRBD1 (5 bases). The CDR3 runs to 16 residues. The germline V and J ends were trimmed by 5 bases and 0 bases, with 14 bases remaining between them. Germline lookup yields CDR1 MNHEY and CDR2 SVGAGI. CDR3 bases: TGTGCCAGCAGTCGCTCCGGGACCGTCTCTGGAAACACCATATATTTT. Amino acid sequence: CASSRSGTVSGNTIYF.

On this clonotype itself: Its ends do not fully match the called genes, so a read error is possible. The chain links TRBV10-1 to TRBJ2-1; 8 bases agree with TRBD1. The CDR3 loop spans 17 amino acids. Germline CDR1 reads WNHNN; CDR2 reads SYGVQD (reference sequence). CDR3 sequence reads: CASSEISGQGRYNEQFF. The DNA of the CDR3 is TGCGCCAGCAGTGAGATCTCTGGACAGGGACGATACAACGAGCAGTTCTTC.